This entry describes one TCR beta chain. Its matching antigen is unknown. Regarding treatment: some 20 received Ad26.COV2.S at low or high dose, single or two shots; roughly five received placebo; per-sample allocation not given. The samples were gathered on day 63 after the first injection of vaccine or placebo. The CDR3 consists of 16 residues. Trimming took 3 bases from V and 0 from J; bases not matched to a gene: 9. Germline CDR1 reads SGHDT; CDR2 reads YYEEEE. Generated by immunoSEQ multiplex PCR, the TCRdb table keeps only in-frame clones and is missing some. The repertoire holds 500,000 or so clones, with 75% to 90% as singletons. The data originate from a study of Ad26.COV2.S vaccination and SARS-CoV-2 variants. Overall study: COV1001, an Ad26.COV2.S trial, supplied this vaccine-arm donor. Participants got Ad26.COV2.S intramuscularly, once or twice 56 days apart. Findings of the study overall: Those who received vaccine or placebo ended up with similar non-spike TCR breadth.

J is TRBJ2-7 and V is TRBV5-6; TRBD1 aligns across 7 bases. The clonotype comes from a person between 18 and 60 years old who received the Ad26.COV2.S COVID-19 vaccine or a placebo. This material consisted of peripheral blood, taken in a trial of Ad26.COV2.S vaccine versus placebo. The CDR3 bases are TGTGCCAGCAGCTCCCCCGGGACAGATTCCTCCTACGAGCAGTACTTC. Amino acid sequence: CASSSPGTDSSYEQYF. Filled out from reference TRBV5-6 and TRBJ2-7, the complete variable domain reads DAGVTQSPTHLIKTRGQQVTLRCSPKSGHDTVSWYQQALGQGPQFIFQYYEEEERQRGNFPDRFSGHQFPNYSSELNVNALLLGDSALYLCASSSPGTDSSYEQYFGPGTRLTVT.